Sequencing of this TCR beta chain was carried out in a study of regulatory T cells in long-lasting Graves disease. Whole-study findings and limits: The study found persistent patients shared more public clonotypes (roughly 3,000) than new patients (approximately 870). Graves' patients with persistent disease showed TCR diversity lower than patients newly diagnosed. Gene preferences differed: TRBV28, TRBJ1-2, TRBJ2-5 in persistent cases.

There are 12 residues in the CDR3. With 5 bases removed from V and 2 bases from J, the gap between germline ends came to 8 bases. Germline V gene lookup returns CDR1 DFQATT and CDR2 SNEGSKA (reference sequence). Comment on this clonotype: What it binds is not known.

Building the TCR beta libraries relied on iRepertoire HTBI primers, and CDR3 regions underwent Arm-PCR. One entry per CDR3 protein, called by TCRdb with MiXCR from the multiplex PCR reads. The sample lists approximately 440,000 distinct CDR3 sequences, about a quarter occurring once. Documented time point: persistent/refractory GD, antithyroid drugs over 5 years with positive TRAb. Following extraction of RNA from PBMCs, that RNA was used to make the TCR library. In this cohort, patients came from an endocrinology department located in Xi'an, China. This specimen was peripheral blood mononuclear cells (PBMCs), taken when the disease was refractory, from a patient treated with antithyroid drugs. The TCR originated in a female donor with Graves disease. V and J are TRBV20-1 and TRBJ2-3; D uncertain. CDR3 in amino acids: CSAPDPTDTQYF. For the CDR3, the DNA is TGCAGTGCTCCGGACCCCACAGATACGCAGTATTTT.